The T cell receptor beta chain described here comes from a study of T cell changes during pregnancy in multiple sclerosis. The CDR3 runs to 19 residues. Germline V gene sequence: CDR1 MGHRA, CDR2 YSYEKL. V shed 0 bases and J 6 bases; nucleotides not matched to a gene: 17. TCRdb's copy holds only in-frame clones and misses some; the assay was immunoSEQ multiplex PCR. The table includes over 25,000 clones, roughly nine tenths detected once. This specimen consisted of CD8+ T cells from peripheral blood mononuclear cells, obtained in the second trimester of pregnancy. The chain recombines TRBV4-1 with TRBJ1-2, with 9 bases aligning to TRBD1. This TCR was sampled from a female donor with multiple sclerosis, enrolled in a pregnancy study. CDR3 amino acids: CASSQEPGATRDRVDGYTF. Written as DNA, the CDR3 is TGCGCCAGCAGCCAAGAACCAGGGGCTACACGGGACAGGGTCGATGGCTACACCTTC.